This passage covers 9 T cell receptor beta chains from one sample sequenced in a study of blood T cell repertoires in COVID-19 (dated by TCRdb to 2020 to 2021). The library came from the immunoSEQ multiplex PCR assay. The clones in this table, taken by TCRdb from immuneACCESS, are in-frame only. Not every clone is retained; where verified, under half of the shortfall comes from an unresolved V gene, and the cause of the rest is unknown. The table for this sample lists more than 90,000 clones; roughly nine tenths of them were counted only once. Around 7.7% of the sample belongs to the ten largest clones. The sample taken for sequencing was peripheral blood. The receptors originated from a human donor in a cohort sampled during active COVID-19.

In this sample, this clone turned up once. The V call is TRBV6-2 or TRBV6-3, the J call TRBJ2-2, with TRBD1 identical over 10 bases. The J segment lost 5 bases and the V segment lost 4 bases, leaving 4 bases of the junction unmatched. Per the germline V gene, CDR1 is MNHEY and CDR2 is SVGEGT. The CDR3 extends over 15 amino acids. This chain's CDR3 is CASSSRQGATGELFF. CDR3 sequence (DNA): TGTGCCAGCAGTTCCCGACAGGGGGCGACCGGGGAGCTGTTTTTT.

V gene TRBV5-1 combines with J gene TRBJ1-2, with D tentatively TRBD1 (6 bases). CDR1 SGHRS and CDR2 YFSETQ come from the germline V gene. The CDR3 covers 15 residues. The ends were cut back, 1 base at V and 5 bases at J, with 15 bases in the middle. As DNA, the CDR3 is TGCGCCAGCAGCTTGTCAACTGCAGGGGTTTATGGCTACACCTTC. Protein sequence: CASSLSTAGVYGYTF.

The chain combines TRBV14 with TRBJ2-5, with D possibly TRBD1 on 5 matching bases. Trimming removed 1 base at V and 2 bases at J, with 8 bases between. The CDR3 is 14 amino acids. In germline, CDR1 is SGHDN, CDR2 FVKESK. Here the CDR3 DNA reads TGTGCCAGCAGCCAAGTCCCAGGGCAAGAGACCCAGTACTTC. Translating gives CASSQVPGQETQYF. The variable domain in full, with the rest retrieved from reference TRBV14 and TRBJ2-5, is EAGVTQFPSHSVIEKGQTVTLRCDPISGHDNLYWYRRVMGKEIKFLLHFVKESKQDESGMPNNRFLAERTGGTYSTLKVQPAELEDSGVYFCASSQVPGQETQYFGPGTRLLVL.

This clone was counted at least ten times. Additional DNA sequences in this sample encode the identical CDR3. The rearrangement links TRBV25-1 to TRBJ1-2; 9 nucleotides match TRBD1. Germline CDR1 MGHDK, CDR2 SYGVNS. The trim removed 2 bases at V and 7 bases at J, leaving 11 bases unmatched. This CDR3 is built from 16 residues. CDR3 nucleotides: TGTGCCAGCAGTGAAATGGACAGGGGTGTTTTCGGTGGCTACACCTTC. It yields the protein CASSEMDRGVFGGYTF.

V usage is TRBV11-2 and J usage is TRBJ1-1; 10 nucleotides agree with TRBD1. V shed 0 bases and J 5 bases; nucleotides not matched to a gene: 15. CDR3 length equals 19 residues. The germline CDR1 and CDR2 sequences are SGHAT and FQNNGV. CDR3: CASSLEQFRGTGAKTEAFF. CDR3 nucleotide sequence: TGTGCCAGCAGCTTAGAGCAGTTTAGGGGGACAGGGGCAAAAACTGAAGCTTTCTTT.

The CDR3 loop reads CSARVGNSNQPQHF. CDR3 nucleotides: TGCAGCGCCAGGGTAGGGAATAGCAATCAGCCCCAGCATTTT. This sequence joins TRBV29-1 and TRBJ1-5; D is perhaps TRBD1 (5 bases). Germline assignment: CDR1 SQVTM and CDR2 ANQGSEA. The CDR3 sequence is 14 residues long. Trimming cost V 7 bases and J 0 bases, with 13 bases left between them. Drawing the rest from reference TRBV29-1 and TRBJ1-5, the complete variable domain is SAVISQKPSRDICQRGTSLTIQCQVDSQVTMMFWYRQQPGQSLTLIATANQGSEATYESGFVIDKFPISRPNLTFSTLTVSNMSPEDSSIYLCSARVGNSNQPQHFGDGTRLSIL.

The chain employs TRBV12-5 and TRBJ1-5; TRBD1 is a possible D gene (5 bases). The CDR3 runs to 17 residues. V gave up 5 bases and J gave up 1 base, with 18 bases separating them. CDR1 and CDR2 from the germline V gene are LGHNT and FRNRAP. The CDR3 bases are TGTGCTAGTGGTACCCTAGACTCAGGACAAAGCAATCAGCCCCAGCATTTT. Its protein product is CASGTLDSGQSNQPQHF.

This clone turned up a few times. The chain combines TRBV5-3 with TRBJ2-2; 9 bases are shared with TRBD1. TRBV5-3 is given ORF status, its function remaining uncertain. This CDR3 comprises 14 residues. V shed 4 bases and J 5 bases; nucleotides not matched to a gene: 3. The CDR3 coding sequence is TGTGCCAGAAGCCGGGACAGGGAAACCGGGGAGCTGTTTTTT. Encoded protein: CARSRDRETGELFF.

The chain has TRBV3-1 (or the pseudogene TRBV3-2) and TRBJ1-2; 7 bases line up with TRBD1. V trimming: 4 bases; J trimming: 6 bases; junction bases outside the gene matches: 8. Per the germline V gene, CDR1 is LGHDT and CDR2 is YNNKEL (reference sequence). The length of the CDR3 is 14 residues. The CDR3 nucleotides read TGTGCCAGCAGCCCACCTGACAGGGTCAATGGCTACACCTTC. It encodes CASSPPDRVNGYTF.